This entry describes one T cell receptor beta chain. Its antigen remains unknown. Second-dose groups at about 4 or about 12 weeks were pooled. Measured with immunoSEQ multiplex PCR; TCRdb has only the in-frame clones, and not every one. The sample lists 100,000 to 120,000 clones, roughly nine tenths occurring once. This record belongs to a study of T cell responses to AZD1222 COVID-19 vaccine. Study-level results: Females outnumbered males among donors, who were mostly white British; clonal diversity was possibly underestimated. Repertoires were obtained only post-peak T cell response. Reportedly, nearly half the spike-specific TCRs target unmutated variant regions.

The CDR3 has 14 residues. With V trimmed by 2 bases and J by 7 bases, 6 bases remained unmatched. Germline CDR1 and CDR2: LGHDT and YNNKEL (reference sequence). The chain couples TRBV3-1 (or the pseudogene TRBV3-2) to TRBJ1-2, with 8 bases lining up with TRBD1. This TCR derives from an adult who received the AZD1222 COVID-19 vaccine. This specimen consisted of peripheral blood, obtained 28 days after the second AZD1222 dose. In DNA, the CDR3 is TGTGCCAGCAGCCAACTCAGGGGGCGCAGTGGCTACACCTTC. It specifies CASSQLRGRSGYTF.